The sequence of this TCR beta chain was determined in a study of control samples from healthy donors and cancer patients. Profiled with immunoSEQ multiplex PCR; TCRdb holds only in-frame clones, not every one. The sample lists about 94,000 clones; 90% were seen once. Germline V gene lookup returns CDR1 MGHRA and CDR2 YSYEKL. The CDR3 sequence is 15 residues long. Trimming left V 0 bases short and J 0 bases short, with 8 bases between. J is TRBJ1-2 and V is TRBV4-1; no definite D call. The sequence derives from a woman between 18 and 30 years old in good health. Sequenced input: blood. The CDR3 DNA is TGCGCCAGCAGCCAAGAATCAGGAGCTAACTATGGCTACACCTTC. It is translated as CASSQESGANYGYTF.